This TCR beta chain is drawn from a study of glioma-infiltrating T cells after dendritic cell vaccination. Study as a whole: Autologous tumor lysate was loaded overnight onto monocyte-derived dendritic cells grown seven days with IL-4 and GM-CSF. Study conclusions and caveats: Complete blood and tumor specimen sets were limited to few patients.

The time point is: after dendritic cell vaccination, including at tumor progression/relapse. This clone appeared a few times. Its antigen is undetermined. Germline values: CDR1 MGHDK, CDR2 SYGVNS. The ends lost 1 base at V and 2 bases at J; junction bases unmatched: 10. The CDR3 contains 18 residues. The data were produced by immunoSEQ multiplex PCR, yet TCRdb's version contains in-frame clones alone and is incomplete. The data show about 50,000 clones, under 90% seen once. The source of this sequence is a human donor with glioblastoma. Here the sequenced sample was blood, taken after dendritic cell vaccination. J is TRBJ1-3 and V is TRBV25-1, with 8 bases identical to TRBD1. Here the CDR3 reads CASSEFSQGATAGNTIYF. The DNA for the CDR3 is TGTGCCAGCAGTGAATTCTCCCAGGGGGCGACGGCTGGAAACACCATATATTTT.